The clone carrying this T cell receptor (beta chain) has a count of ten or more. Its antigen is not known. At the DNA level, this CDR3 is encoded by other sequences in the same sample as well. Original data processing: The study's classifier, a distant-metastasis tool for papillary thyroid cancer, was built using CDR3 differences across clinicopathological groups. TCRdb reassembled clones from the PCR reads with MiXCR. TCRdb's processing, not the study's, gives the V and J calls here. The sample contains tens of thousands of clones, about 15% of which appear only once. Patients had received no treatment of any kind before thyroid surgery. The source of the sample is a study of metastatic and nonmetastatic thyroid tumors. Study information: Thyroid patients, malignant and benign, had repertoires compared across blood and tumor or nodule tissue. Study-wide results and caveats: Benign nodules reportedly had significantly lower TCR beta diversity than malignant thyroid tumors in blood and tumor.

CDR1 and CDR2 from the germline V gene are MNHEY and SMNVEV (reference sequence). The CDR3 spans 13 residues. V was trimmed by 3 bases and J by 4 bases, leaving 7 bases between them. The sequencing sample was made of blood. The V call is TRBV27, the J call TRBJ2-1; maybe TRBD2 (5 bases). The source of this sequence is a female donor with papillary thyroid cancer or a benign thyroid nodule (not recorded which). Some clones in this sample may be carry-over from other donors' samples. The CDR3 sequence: CASSFRGYNEQFF. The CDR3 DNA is TGTGCCAGCAGTTTCCGGGGATACAATGAGCAGTTCTTC.